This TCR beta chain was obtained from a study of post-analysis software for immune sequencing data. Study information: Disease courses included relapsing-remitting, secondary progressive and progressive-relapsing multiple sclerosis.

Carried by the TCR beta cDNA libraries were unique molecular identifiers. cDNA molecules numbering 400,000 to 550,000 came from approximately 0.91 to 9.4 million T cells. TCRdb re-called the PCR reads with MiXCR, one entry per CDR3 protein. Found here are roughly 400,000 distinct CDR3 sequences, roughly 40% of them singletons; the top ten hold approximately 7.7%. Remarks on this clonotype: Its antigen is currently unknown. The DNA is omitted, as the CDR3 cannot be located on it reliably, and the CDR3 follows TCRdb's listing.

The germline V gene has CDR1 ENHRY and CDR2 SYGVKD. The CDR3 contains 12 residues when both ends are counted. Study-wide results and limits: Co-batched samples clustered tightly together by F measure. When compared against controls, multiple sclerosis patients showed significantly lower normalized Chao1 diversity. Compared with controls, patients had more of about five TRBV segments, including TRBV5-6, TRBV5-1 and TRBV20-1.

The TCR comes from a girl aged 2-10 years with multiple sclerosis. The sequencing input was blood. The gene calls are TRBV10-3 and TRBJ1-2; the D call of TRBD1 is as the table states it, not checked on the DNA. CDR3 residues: CASQGVVYGCTF.